This TCR beta chain came from a study of CD8+CD57+ T cells in acquired aplastic anemia. About the research overall: Sorted CD4+ plus CD8+ cells gave DNA averaging roughly 2.9 ug. Study-wide results and limits: Patients were compared with controls for CD8+ Simpson's diversity, and no significant difference emerged.

This CDR3 has 14 residues. V lost 3 bases and J 4 bases, leaving 13 bases between the germline ends. The V gene's germline CDR1 is SGDLS and CDR2 YYNGEE. For this clonotype: Its matching antigen is unknown.

TCR beta VDJ and CDR3 were profiled, and genomic DNA was the template. TCRdb called the reads again in MiXCR, with one record for every CDR3 protein. This sample has about 210,000 distinct CDR3 sequences, with around 63% found just once. The sequenced sample consisted of sorted CD4+, CD8+, or CD8+CD57+ T cells (not recorded which) from PBMCs. The chain couples TRBV9 to TRBJ1-2; D perhaps matches TRBD1 (5 bases). This clonotype was obtained from a human donor in good health. CDR3 bases: TGTGCCAGCAGCGGACCGGGGCAGACCTATGGCTACACCTTC. It is translated as CASSGPGQTYGYTF.